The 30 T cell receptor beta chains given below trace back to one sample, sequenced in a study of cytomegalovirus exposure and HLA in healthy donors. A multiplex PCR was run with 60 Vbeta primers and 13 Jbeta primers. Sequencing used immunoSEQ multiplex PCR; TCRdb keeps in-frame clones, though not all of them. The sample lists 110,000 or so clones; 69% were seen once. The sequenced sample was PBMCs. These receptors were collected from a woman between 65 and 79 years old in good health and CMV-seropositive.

CDR3 region: CSVSSTPGQEKLFF. The CDR3 nucleotides read TGCAGCGTCTCCTCCACTCCGGGACAGGAAAAACTGTTTTTT. The chain combines TRBV29-1 with TRBJ1-4, with 7 bases aligning to TRBD1. This CDR3 is 14 amino acids long. Per the germline V gene, CDR1 is SQVTM and CDR2 is ANQGSEA. J gave up 8 bases and V 6 bases, and 12 bases lay outside the gene matches. The full variable domain, its missing parts supplied by reference TRBV29-1 and TRBJ1-4, is SAVISQKPSRDICQRGTSLTIQCQVDSQVTMMFWYRQQPGQSLTLIATANQGSEATYESGFVIDKFPISRPNLTFSTLTVSNMSPEDSSIYLCSVSSTPGQEKLFFGSGTQLSVL.

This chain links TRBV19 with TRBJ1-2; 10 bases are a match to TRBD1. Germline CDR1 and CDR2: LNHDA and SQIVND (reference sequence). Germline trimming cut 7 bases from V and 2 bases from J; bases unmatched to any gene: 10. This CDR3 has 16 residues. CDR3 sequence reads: CASTPLDRGLNYGYTF. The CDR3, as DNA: TGTGCCAGTACGCCTCTTGACAGGGGGCTCAACTATGGCTACACCTTC. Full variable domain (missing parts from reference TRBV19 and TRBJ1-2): DGGITQSPKYLFRKEGQNVTLSCEQNLNHDAMYWYRQDPGQGLRLIYYSQIVNDFQKGDIAEGYSVSREKKESFPLTVTSAQKNPTAFYLCASTPLDRGLNYGYTFGSGTRLTVV.

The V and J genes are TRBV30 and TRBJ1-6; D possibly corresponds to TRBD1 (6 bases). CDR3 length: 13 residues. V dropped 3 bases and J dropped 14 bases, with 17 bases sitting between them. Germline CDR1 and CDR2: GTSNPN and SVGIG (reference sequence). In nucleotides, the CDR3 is TGTGCCTGGAGCAGAGGGGGAGGGGTGTCCCTCCACTTT. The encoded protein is CAWSRGGGVSLHF.

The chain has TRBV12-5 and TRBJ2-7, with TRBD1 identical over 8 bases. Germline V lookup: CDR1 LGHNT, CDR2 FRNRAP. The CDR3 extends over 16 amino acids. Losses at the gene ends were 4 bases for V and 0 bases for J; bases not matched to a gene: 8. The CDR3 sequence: CASGSPDRGLSYEQYF. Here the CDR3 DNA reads TGTGCTAGTGGTTCCCCCGACAGGGGCCTCTCCTACGAGCAGTACTTC.

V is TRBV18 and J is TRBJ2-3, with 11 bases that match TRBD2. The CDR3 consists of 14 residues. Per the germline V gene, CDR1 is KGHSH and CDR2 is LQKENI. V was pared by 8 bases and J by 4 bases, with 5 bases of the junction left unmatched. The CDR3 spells CASQLAGAADTQYF. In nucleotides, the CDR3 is TGTGCCAGCCAACTAGCGGGGGCTGCAGATACGCAGTATTTT.

The CDR3 is CASSPEGGTQYF. In DNA form, the CDR3 reads TGTGCCAGCAGCCCCGAGGGCGGTACGCAGTATTTT. The chain employs TRBV6-5 and TRBJ2-3, with TRBD2 as a possible D gene (5 bases). Germline-derived CDR1 and CDR2 are MNHEY and SVGAGI. Trimming took 6 bases from V and 8 from J, leaving 12 bases between them. The CDR3 length is 12 residues.

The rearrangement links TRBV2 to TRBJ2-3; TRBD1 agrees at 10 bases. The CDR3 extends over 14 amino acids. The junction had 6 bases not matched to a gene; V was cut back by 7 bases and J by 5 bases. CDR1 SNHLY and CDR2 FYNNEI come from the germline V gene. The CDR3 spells CASKRQGAGDTQYF. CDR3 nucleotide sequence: TGTGCCAGCAAAAGACAGGGGGCAGGAGATACGCAGTATTTT.

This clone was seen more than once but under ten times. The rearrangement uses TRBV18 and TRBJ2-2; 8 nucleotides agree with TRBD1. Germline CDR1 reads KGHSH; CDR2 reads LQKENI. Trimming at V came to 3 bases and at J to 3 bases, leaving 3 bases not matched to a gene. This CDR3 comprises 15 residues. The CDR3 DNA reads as TGTGCCAGCTCACCTGGACAGGGTGACACCGGGGAGCTGTTTTTT. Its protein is CASSPGQGDTGELFF.

As DNA, the CDR3 is TGTGCCAGCAGTCAGGGACAGATAAGCACAGATACGCAGTATTTT. Protein sequence: CASSQGQISTDTQYF. The rearrangement joins TRBV6-1 to TRBJ2-3, with 7 bases identical to TRBD1. Germline V gives CDR1 MNHNS, CDR2 SASEGT. The ends lost 5 bases at V and 0 bases at J; junction bases unmatched: 5. CDR3 length equals 15 residues.

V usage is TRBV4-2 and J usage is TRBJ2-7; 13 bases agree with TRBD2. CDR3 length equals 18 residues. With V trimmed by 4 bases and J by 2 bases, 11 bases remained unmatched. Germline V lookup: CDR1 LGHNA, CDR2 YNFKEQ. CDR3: CASSRRLAGGPNPYEQYF. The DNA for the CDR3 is TGTGCCAGCAGCCGAAGACTAGCGGGGGGACCAAATCCCTACGAGCAGTACTTC.

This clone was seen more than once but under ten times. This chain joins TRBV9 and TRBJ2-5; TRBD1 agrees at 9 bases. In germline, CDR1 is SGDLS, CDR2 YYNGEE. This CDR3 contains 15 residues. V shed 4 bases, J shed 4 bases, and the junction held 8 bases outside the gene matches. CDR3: CASSRNTGGGETQYF. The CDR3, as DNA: TGTGCCAGCAGCCGAAATACAGGGGGCGGAGAGACCCAGTACTTC.

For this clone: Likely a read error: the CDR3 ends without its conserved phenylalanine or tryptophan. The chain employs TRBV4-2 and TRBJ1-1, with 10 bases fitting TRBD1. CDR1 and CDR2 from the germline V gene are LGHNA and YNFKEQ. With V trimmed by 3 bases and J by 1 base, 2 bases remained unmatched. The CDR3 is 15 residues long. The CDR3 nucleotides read TGTGCCAGCAGCCAGACAGGGGGCGAGAACACTGAAGCTTTCGTT. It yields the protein CASSQTGGENTEAFV.

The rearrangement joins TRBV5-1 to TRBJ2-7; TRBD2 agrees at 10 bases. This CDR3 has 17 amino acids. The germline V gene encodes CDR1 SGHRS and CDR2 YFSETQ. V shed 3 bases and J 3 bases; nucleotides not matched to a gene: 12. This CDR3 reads CASSSGLTSGENYEQYF. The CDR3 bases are TGCGCCAGCAGCTCCGGCTTAACTAGCGGGGAGAACTACGAGCAGTACTTC.

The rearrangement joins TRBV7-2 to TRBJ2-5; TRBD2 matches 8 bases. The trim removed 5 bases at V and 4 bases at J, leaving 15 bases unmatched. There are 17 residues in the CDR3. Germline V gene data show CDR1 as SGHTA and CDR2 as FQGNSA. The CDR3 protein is CASSPGGIALLGETQYF. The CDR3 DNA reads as TGTGCCAGCAGCCCGGGAGGGATCGCCCTTCTTGGAGAGACCCAGTACTTC.

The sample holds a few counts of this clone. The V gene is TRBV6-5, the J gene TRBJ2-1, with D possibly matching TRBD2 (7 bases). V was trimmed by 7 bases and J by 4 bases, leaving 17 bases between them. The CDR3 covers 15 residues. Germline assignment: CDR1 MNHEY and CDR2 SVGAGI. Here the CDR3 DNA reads TGTGCCAGCACCAAGGCGGGGGCCGCTTACAATGAGCAGTTCTTC. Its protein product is CASTKAGAAYNEQFF.

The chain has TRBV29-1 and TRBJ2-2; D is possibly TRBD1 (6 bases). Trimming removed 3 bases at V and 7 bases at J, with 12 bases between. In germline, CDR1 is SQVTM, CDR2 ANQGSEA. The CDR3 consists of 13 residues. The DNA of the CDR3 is TGCAGCGTTGAGAGGGCAGGGGTCGGGGAGCTGTTTTTT. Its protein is CSVERAGVGELFF.

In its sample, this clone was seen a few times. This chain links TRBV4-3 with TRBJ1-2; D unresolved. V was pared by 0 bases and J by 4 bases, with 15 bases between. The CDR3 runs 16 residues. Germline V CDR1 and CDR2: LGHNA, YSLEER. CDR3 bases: TGCGCCAGCAGCCAAGATACGCCAGTTTTGTCCTATGGCTACACCTTC. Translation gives CASSQDTPVLSYGYTF.

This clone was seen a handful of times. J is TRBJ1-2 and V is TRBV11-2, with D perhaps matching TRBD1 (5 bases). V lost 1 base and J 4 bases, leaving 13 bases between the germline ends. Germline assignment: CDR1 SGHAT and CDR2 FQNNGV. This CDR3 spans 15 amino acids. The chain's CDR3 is CASSLGPGGAYGYTF. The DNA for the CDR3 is TGTGCCAGCAGCTTAGGACCGGGGGGTGCCTATGGCTACACCTTC. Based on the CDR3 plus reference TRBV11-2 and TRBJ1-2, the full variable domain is EAGVAQSPRYKIIEKRQSVAFWCNPISGHATLYWYQQILGQGPKLLIQFQNNGVVDDSQLPKDRFSAERLKGVDSTLKIQPAKLEDSAVYLCASSLGPGGAYGYTFGSGTRLTVV.

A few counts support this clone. CDR3 residues: CASSLDYSGNTIYF. CDR3 in DNA: TGTGCCAGCAGCTTAGATTACAGCGGAAACACCATATATTTT. The chain combines TRBV7-2 with TRBJ1-3; D ambiguous. Trimming took off 1 base at V and 4 bases at J, with 8 bases between the two ends. CDR1 is SGHTA, CDR2 FQGNSA, per germline. The CDR3 sequence is 14 residues long.

The CDR3 spells CASSDGTGGEKLFF. For the CDR3, the DNA is TGCGCCAGCAGCGACGGGACAGGGGGCGAAAAACTGTTTTTT. The V call is TRBV4-1, the J call TRBJ1-4; 12 bases line up with TRBD1. With V trimmed by 5 bases and J by 8 bases, 3 bases remained unmatched. The CDR3 is 14 residues long. Germline loops: CDR1 MGHRA, CDR2 YSYEKL.

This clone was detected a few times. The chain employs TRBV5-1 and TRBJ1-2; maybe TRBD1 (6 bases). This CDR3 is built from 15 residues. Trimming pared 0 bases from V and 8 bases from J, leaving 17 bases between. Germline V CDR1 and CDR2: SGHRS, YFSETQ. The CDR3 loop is CASSLAAGADGGYTF. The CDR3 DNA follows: TGCGCCAGCAGCTTGGCGGCAGGGGCCGATGGGGGCTACACCTTC.

The CDR3 spells CASSPQPTGNSPLHF. In nucleotides, the CDR3 is TGTGCCAGCAGTCCCCAGCCAACAGGGAATTCACCCCTCCACTTT. V usage is TRBV27 and J usage is TRBJ1-6; possibly TRBD1 for D (6 bases). Trimming cost V 5 bases and J 7 bases, with 15 bases left between them. CDR1 is MNHEY and CDR2 is SMNVEV in the germline V gene (reference sequence). The CDR3 loop spans 15 amino acids.

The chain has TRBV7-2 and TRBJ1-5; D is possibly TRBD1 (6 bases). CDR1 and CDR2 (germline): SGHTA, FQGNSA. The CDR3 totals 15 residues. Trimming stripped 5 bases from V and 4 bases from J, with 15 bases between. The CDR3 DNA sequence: TGTGCCAGCAGCACCCTAGGGGGACGTAATCAGCCCCAGCATTTT. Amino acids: CASSTLGGRNQPQHF.

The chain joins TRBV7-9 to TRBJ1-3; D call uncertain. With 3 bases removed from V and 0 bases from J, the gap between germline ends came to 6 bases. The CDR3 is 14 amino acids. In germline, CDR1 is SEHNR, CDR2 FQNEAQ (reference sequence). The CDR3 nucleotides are TGTGCCAGCAGCTTGATGAGCTCTGGAAACACCATATATTTT. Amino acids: CASSLMSSGNTIYF.

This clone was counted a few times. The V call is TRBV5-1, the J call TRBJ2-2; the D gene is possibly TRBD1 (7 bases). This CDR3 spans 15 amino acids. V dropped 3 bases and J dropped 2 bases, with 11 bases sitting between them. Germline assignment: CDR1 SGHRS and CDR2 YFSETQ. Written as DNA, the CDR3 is TGCGCCAGCAGCTGGAGGGACAGTAACACCGGGGAGCTGTTTTTT. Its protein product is CASSWRDSNTGELFF.

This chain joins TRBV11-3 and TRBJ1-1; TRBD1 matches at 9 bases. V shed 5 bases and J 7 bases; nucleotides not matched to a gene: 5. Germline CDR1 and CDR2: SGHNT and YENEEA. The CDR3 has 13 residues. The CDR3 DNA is TGTGCCAGCAGCCCCCGGACAGGGGTTGAAGCTTTCTTT. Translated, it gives CASSPRTGVEAFF. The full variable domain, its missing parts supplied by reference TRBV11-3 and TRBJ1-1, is EAGVVQSPRYKIIEKKQPVAFWCNPISGHNTLYWYLQNLGQGPELLIRYENEEAVDDSQLPKDRFSAERLKGVDSTLKIQPAELGDSAVYLCASSPRTGVEAFFGQGTRLTVV.

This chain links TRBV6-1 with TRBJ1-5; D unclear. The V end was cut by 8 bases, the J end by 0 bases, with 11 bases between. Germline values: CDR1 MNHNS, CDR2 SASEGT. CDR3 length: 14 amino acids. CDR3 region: CASVGDYSNQPQHF. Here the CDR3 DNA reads TGTGCCAGCGTCGGGGATTATAGCAATCAGCCCCAGCATTTT.

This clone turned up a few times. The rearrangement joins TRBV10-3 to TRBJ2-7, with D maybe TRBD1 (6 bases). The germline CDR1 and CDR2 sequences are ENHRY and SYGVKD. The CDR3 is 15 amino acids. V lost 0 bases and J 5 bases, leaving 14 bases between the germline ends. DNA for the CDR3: TGTGCCATCAGTGAGTCTCAGGGGAAGAGCGACGAGCAGTACTTC. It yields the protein CAISESQGKSDEQYF.

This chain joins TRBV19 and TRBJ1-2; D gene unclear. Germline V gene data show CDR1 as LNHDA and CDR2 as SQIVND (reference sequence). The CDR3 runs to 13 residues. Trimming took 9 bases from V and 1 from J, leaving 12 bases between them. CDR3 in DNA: TGTGCCAGCTCCAACGGTTTTAACTATGGCTACACCTTC. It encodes CASSNGFNYGYTF.

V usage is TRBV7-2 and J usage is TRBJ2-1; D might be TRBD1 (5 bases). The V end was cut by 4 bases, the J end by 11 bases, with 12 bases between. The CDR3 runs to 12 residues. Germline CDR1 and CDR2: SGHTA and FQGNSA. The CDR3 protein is CASSSIGVQQFF. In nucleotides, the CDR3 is TGTGCCAGCAGCTCCATAGGGGTGCAGCAGTTCTTC.